Below are 28 T cell receptor beta chains sequenced from a single sample in a study of metastatic and nonmetastatic thyroid tumors. TCRdb ran MiXCR on the PCR reads. Altogether 50,000 to 65,000 clones are present, more than 3.5% being singletons, with the ten largest covering more than 20%. The entire patient cohort was treatment-naive prior to thyroid surgery. Material for sequencing was blood. The source is a female donor with papillary thyroid cancer or a benign thyroid nodule (not recorded which). Some clones in this sample may be carry-over from other donors' samples.

This clone was seen ten or more times. This chain links TRBV10-3 with TRBJ2-3; no definite D call. The CDR3 is made up of 13 amino acids. V was clipped by 3 bases and J by 2 bases, with 6 bases between them. The V gene's germline CDR1 is ENHRY and CDR2 SYGVKD. CDR3 in DNA: TGTGCCATCAGTGACCCGAACACAGATACGCAGTATTTT. Its translation is CAISDPNTDTQYF.

Comments on this clone: The junction does not match germline at one end; this may be a read error. The gene calls are TRBV6-1 and TRBJ1-2; 9 bases agree with TRBD1. Germline V gives CDR1 MNHNS, CDR2 SASEGT. This CDR3 region has 14 residues. CDR3 sequence reads: CASTYQGQGNGYTF. The CDR3 nucleotides read TGTGCCAGCACTTACCAAGGACAGGGGAATGGATACACCTTC.

This clone was observed a handful of times. V is TRBV28 and J is TRBJ1-2; TRBD1 might be the D (6 bases). The CDR3 runs 14 residues. Looked up from germline, CDR1 is MDHEN and CDR2 is SYDVKM. Trimming shortened V by 5 bases and J by 5 bases, and 15 bases separated the two germline ends. CDR3 sequence: CASSPGANSYGYTF. CDR3 coding DNA: TGTGCCAGCAGTCCAGGGGCGAACTCTTATGGCTACACCTTC.

This clone has ten or more counts. The gene calls are TRBV5-1 and TRBJ2-3, with 9 bases fitting TRBD2. CDR1 is SGHRS and CDR2 is YFSETQ in the germline V gene. The CDR3 is 18 residues long. J lost 5 bases, V lost 3 bases, and 16 bases had no gene match. The CDR3 protein is CASSWGLATGGGIDTQYF. The CDR3 DNA reads TGCGCCAGCAGCTGGGGACTAGCAACGGGAGGAGGCATAGATACGCAGTATTTT.

There are a few counts of this clone. The chain uses TRBV6-4 and TRBJ2-3; 8 bases are a match to TRBD2. There are 16 residues in the CDR3. The germline gives CDR1 MRHNA, CDR2 SNTAGT. V lost 0 bases, J lost 6 bases, and 8 bases stayed unmatched. CDR3 residues: CASSDSTSVMTDTQYF. The CDR3 nucleotides are TGTGCCAGCAGTGACTCGACTAGCGTTATGACCGATACGCAGTATTTT.

This clone showed up just a few times. One junction end disagrees with the germline gene, perhaps due to a read error. J is TRBJ2-3 and V is TRBV10-3, with D maybe TRBD1 (6 bases). Germline loops: CDR1 ENHRY, CDR2 SYGVKD. This CDR3 is 15 amino acids long. For the CDR3, the DNA is TGTGCCACCAGTGAGGTCAGGGGCGTATCAGATACGCGGTATTTT. Its protein is CATSEVRGVSDTRYF.

This clone was seen only a few times. A junction boundary mismatches the germline segment, possibly from a read error. The chain recombines TRBV12-3 or TRBV12-4 with TRBJ1-1, with 8 bases identical to TRBD1. This CDR3 has 14 residues. The CDR3 region is CTSSKSTGGTEAFF. For the CDR3, the DNA is TGTACCAGCAGTAAGAGTACAGGGGGCACTGAAGCTTTCTTT.

This clone was observed many times. V gene TRBV20-1 combines with J gene TRBJ2-1, with TRBD1 as a possible D gene (5 bases). Germline lookup yields CDR1 DFQATT and CDR2 SNEGSKA (reference sequence). Trimming took off 0 bases at V and 2 bases at J, with 8 bases between the two ends. The CDR3 covers 14 residues. In nucleotides, the CDR3 is TGCAGTGCTAGAGATTTGACAGCCTACAATGAGCAGTTCTTC. This translates into CSARDLTAYNEQFF.

This clone was found a few times. In DNA form, the CDR3 reads TGTGCCAGCAGCTACGCCTACGGAGGGTCGGATACGCAGTATTTT. It encodes CASSYAYGGSDTQYF. The J gene is TRBJ2-3, the V gene TRBV7-3, with D perhaps matching TRBD2 (6 bases). This CDR3 has 15 residues. V was pared by 4 bases and J by 6 bases, with 17 bases between. Per the germline V gene, CDR1 is SGHTA and CDR2 is FQGTGA. Complete variable domain (other parts from reference TRBV7-3 and TRBJ2-3): GAGVSQTPSNKVTEKGKYVELRCDPISGHTALYWYRQSLGQGPEFLIYFQGTGAADDSGLPNDRFFAVRPEGSVSTLKIQRTERGDSAVYLCASSYAYGGSDTQYFGPGTRLTVL.

This clone was seen at least ten times. The chain employs TRBV9 and TRBJ2-1; D is perhaps TRBD2 (6 bases). The CDR3 covers 15 residues. V was shortened by 0 bases and J by 3 bases, with 10 bases between the two germline ends. The germline CDR1 and CDR2 sequences are SGDLS and YYNGEE. The CDR3 spells CASSVGGSGYNEQFF. The CDR3 DNA reads TGTGCCAGCAGCGTAGGTGGTAGCGGCTACAATGAGCAGTTCTTC. Drawing the rest from reference TRBV9 and TRBJ2-1, the complete variable domain is DSGVTQTPKHLITATGQRVTLRCSPRSGDLSVYWYQQSLDQGLQFLIQYYNGEERAKGNILERFSAQQFPDLHSELNLSSLELGDSALYFCASSVGGSGYNEQFFGPGTRLTVL.

The chain links TRBV30 to TRBJ2-5; tentative D call: TRBD2 (5 bases). Germline values: CDR1 GTSNPN, CDR2 SVGIG (reference sequence). CDR3 length: 14 amino acids. Trimming stripped 3 bases from V and 9 bases from J, with 20 bases between. This chain's CDR3 is CAWRGSRIPAAQYF. In DNA form, the CDR3 reads TGTGCCTGGAGAGGGTCCCGGATCCCAGCGGCCCAGTACTTC.

This clone was counted many times. The rearrangement links TRBV28 to TRBJ2-7, with a tentative D call TRBD2 (6 bases). Germline CDR1 and CDR2: MDHEN and SYDVKM. V was cut by 6 bases and J by 3 bases, with 15 bases left in between. The CDR3 length is 14 residues. The CDR3: CASRYNLGGYEQYF. CDR3 in DNA: TGTGCCAGCAGATACAATTTGGGAGGCTACGAGCAGTACTTC.

Only a few counts were recorded for this clone. J is TRBJ2-3 and V is TRBV28, with unresolved D. Germline assignment: CDR1 MDHEN and CDR2 SYDVKM. The V and J ends lost 2 bases and 9 bases respectively, with 18 bases between them. The CDR3 length is 15 residues. The chain's CDR3 is CASSLESGRSLTQYF. The CDR3 bases are TGTGCCAGCAGTTTAGAGTCGGGCCGATCATTAACGCAGTATTTT.

With respect to this clone: A much larger clone differs from this one at a single base, so this may be a read error. The chain couples TRBV4-1 to TRBJ2-6, with D possibly matching TRBD2 (5 bases). This CDR3 has 16 residues. CDR1 is MGHRA and CDR2 is YSYEKL in the germline V gene. CDR3 sequence (DNA): TGCGCCAGCAGCCGTACGGGGATCTCTGGGGACAACGTCCTGACTTTC. Translated: CASSRTGISGDNVLTF.

This clone was found many times. The chain links TRBV5-1 to TRBJ2-6; possibly TRBD2 for D (6 bases). Trimming pared 0 bases from V and 0 bases from J, leaving 13 bases between. Germline CDR1 is SGHRS and CDR2 is YFSETQ. This CDR3 comprises 18 residues. CDR3 DNA sequence: TGCGCCAGCAGCTTGGGTGGAGGGGCCAACTCTGGGGCCAACGTCCTGACTTTC. It is translated as CASSLGGGANSGANVLTF.

Only a few counts were recorded for this clone. This sequence joins TRBV7-2 and TRBJ1-3; no reliable D call. The length of the CDR3 is 14 residues. The V end was cut by 3 bases, the J end by 2 bases, with 8 bases between. Germline CDR1 is SGHTA and CDR2 is FQGNSA. CDR3 sequence (DNA): TGTGCCAGCAGCTTTTTTACGGCTGGAAACACCATATATTTT. It codes for CASSFFTAGNTIYF.

This clone has at least ten counts. The chain recombines TRBV3-1 with TRBJ1-2; D is possibly TRBD1 (6 bases). In germline, CDR1 is LGHDT, CDR2 YNNKEL (reference sequence). The CDR3 runs 13 residues. V lost 1 base and J 8 bases, leaving 11 bases between the germline ends. The CDR3 DNA reads TGTGCCAGCAGCCAAGCGGGGGCGCGGGGCTACACCTTC. Its protein is CASSQAGARGYTF.

This chain connects TRBV19 to TRBJ2-7, with D perhaps TRBD2 (6 bases). Trimming took off 2 bases at V and 4 bases at J, with 24 bases between the two ends. The CDR3 is made up of 18 amino acids. Germline V gives CDR1 LNHDA, CDR2 SQIVND (reference sequence). CDR3: CASSISGPSADFSYEQYF. DNA of the CDR3: TGTGCCAGTAGTATATCCGGTCCTAGCGCCGATTTCTCTTACGAGCAGTACTTC. Based on the CDR3 plus reference TRBV19 and TRBJ2-7, the full variable domain is DGGITQSPKYLFRKEGQNVTLSCEQNLNHDAMYWYRQDPGQGLRLIYYSQIVNDFQKGDIAEGYSVSREKKESFPLTVTSAQKNPTAFYLCASSISGPSADFSYEQYFGPGTRLTVT.

This clone appeared many times. V is TRBV12-3 or TRBV12-4 and J is TRBJ2-1; TRBD1 matches at 8 bases. The J segment lost 6 bases and the V segment lost 5 bases, leaving 9 bases of the junction unmatched. The CDR3 sequence is 15 residues long. The CDR3 sequence is CASSPGQGRGNEQFF. The CDR3 DNA reads TGTGCCAGCAGTCCCGGACAGGGAAGGGGCAATGAGCAGTTCTTC.

This clone turned up a few times. V usage is TRBV6-5 and J usage is TRBJ1-4; D call uncertain. Germline CDR1 MNHEY, CDR2 SVGAGI. The CDR3 has 13 residues. The germline V and J ends were trimmed by 4 bases and 8 bases, with 11 bases remaining between them. The CDR3 loop reads CASSSCPGEKLFF. The CDR3 nucleotides read TGTGCCAGCAGTTCTTGTCCTGGGGAAAAACTGTTTTTT.

V is TRBV14 and J is TRBJ1-2, with a tentative D call TRBD1 (6 bases). The CDR3 totals 13 residues. Trimming shortened V by 4 bases and J by 1 base, and 7 bases separated the two germline ends. Germline assignment: CDR1 SGHDN and CDR2 FVKESK. This chain's CDR3 is CASSLGHNYGYTF. The CDR3 region has the DNA TGTGCCAGCAGCCTGGGACATAACTATGGCTACACCTTC.

This clone was found a few times. The chain has TRBV6-2 or TRBV6-3 and TRBJ2-1; D perhaps matches TRBD2 (6 bases). V was cut by 2 bases and J by 8 bases, with 13 bases left in between. Germline V gene sequence: CDR1 MNHEY, CDR2 SVGEGT. There are 14 residues in the CDR3. CDR3 loop: CASSYETSSHEQFF. The CDR3 nucleotides read TGTGCCAGCAGTTACGAGACTAGTTCGCATGAGCAGTTCTTC.

This clone has at least ten counts. This chain joins TRBV6-1 and TRBJ2-7, with D perhaps being TRBD1 or TRBD2 (7 bases each). The CDR3 covers 13 residues. Germline CDR1 is MNHNS and CDR2 is SASEGT. Trimming took 4 bases from V and 3 from J, leaving 10 bases between them. The CDR3 nucleotides are TGTGCCAGCAGTGCAGGGGGGGGCTACGAGCAGTACTTC. It encodes CASSAGGGYEQYF.

This clone was seen repeatedly, ten times or more. V and J are TRBV19 and TRBJ2-2; 8 bases are shared with TRBD1. Trimming at V came to 11 bases and at J to 3 bases, leaving 8 bases not matched to a gene. Germline V gives CDR1 LNHDA, CDR2 SQIVND (reference sequence). The CDR3 contains 14 residues. CDR3 amino acids: CASGTGLDTGELFF. CDR3 in DNA: TGTGCCTCCGGGACAGGCCTTGACACCGGGGAGCTGTTTTTT.

This clone has ten or more counts. The J gene is TRBJ2-4, the V gene TRBV24-1, with D perhaps matching TRBD2 (6 bases). The CDR3 runs to 12 residues. Germline V gives CDR1 KGHDR, CDR2 SFDVKD. V lost 4 bases, J lost 10 bases, and 10 bases lay in between. CDR3 region: CATSESGLIQYF. The CDR3, as DNA: TGTGCCACCAGTGAGTCGGGACTGATTCAGTACTTC.

As concerns this clone: An end of the junction differs from the germline gene, which may be a read error. The chain has TRBV6-4 and TRBJ2-3; a possible D gene is TRBD2 (6 bases). The V gene's germline CDR1 is MRHNA and CDR2 SNTAGT. The CDR3 has 15 residues. The CDR3 sequence: CASSYSSWRADTQYF. In nucleotides, the CDR3 is TGTGCCAGCAGTTACTCTAGCTGGAGGGCGGATACGCAGTATTTT.

In this sample, this clone turned up many times. The chain is built from TRBV13 and TRBJ1-1; D is unclear. Germline CDR1 PRHDT, CDR2 FYEKMQ (reference sequence). CDR3 length: 14 amino acids. V was cut by 1 base and J by 1 base, with 7 bases left in between. The CDR3 reads CASSLERGNTEAFF. The CDR3 nucleotides are TGTGCCAGCAGCTTAGAGCGGGGGAACACTGAAGCTTTCTTT.

This clone was picked up many times. V usage is TRBV5-5 and J usage is TRBJ1-1, with D uncertain. With 0 bases removed from V and 4 bases from J, the gap between germline ends came to 10 bases. The germline V gene has CDR1 SGHKS and CDR2 YYEKEE (reference sequence). The CDR3 is 14 residues long. This chain's CDR3 is CASSLAGSGTEAFF. CDR3 coding DNA: TGTGCCAGCAGCTTGGCCGGGAGTGGCACTGAAGCTTTCTTT.